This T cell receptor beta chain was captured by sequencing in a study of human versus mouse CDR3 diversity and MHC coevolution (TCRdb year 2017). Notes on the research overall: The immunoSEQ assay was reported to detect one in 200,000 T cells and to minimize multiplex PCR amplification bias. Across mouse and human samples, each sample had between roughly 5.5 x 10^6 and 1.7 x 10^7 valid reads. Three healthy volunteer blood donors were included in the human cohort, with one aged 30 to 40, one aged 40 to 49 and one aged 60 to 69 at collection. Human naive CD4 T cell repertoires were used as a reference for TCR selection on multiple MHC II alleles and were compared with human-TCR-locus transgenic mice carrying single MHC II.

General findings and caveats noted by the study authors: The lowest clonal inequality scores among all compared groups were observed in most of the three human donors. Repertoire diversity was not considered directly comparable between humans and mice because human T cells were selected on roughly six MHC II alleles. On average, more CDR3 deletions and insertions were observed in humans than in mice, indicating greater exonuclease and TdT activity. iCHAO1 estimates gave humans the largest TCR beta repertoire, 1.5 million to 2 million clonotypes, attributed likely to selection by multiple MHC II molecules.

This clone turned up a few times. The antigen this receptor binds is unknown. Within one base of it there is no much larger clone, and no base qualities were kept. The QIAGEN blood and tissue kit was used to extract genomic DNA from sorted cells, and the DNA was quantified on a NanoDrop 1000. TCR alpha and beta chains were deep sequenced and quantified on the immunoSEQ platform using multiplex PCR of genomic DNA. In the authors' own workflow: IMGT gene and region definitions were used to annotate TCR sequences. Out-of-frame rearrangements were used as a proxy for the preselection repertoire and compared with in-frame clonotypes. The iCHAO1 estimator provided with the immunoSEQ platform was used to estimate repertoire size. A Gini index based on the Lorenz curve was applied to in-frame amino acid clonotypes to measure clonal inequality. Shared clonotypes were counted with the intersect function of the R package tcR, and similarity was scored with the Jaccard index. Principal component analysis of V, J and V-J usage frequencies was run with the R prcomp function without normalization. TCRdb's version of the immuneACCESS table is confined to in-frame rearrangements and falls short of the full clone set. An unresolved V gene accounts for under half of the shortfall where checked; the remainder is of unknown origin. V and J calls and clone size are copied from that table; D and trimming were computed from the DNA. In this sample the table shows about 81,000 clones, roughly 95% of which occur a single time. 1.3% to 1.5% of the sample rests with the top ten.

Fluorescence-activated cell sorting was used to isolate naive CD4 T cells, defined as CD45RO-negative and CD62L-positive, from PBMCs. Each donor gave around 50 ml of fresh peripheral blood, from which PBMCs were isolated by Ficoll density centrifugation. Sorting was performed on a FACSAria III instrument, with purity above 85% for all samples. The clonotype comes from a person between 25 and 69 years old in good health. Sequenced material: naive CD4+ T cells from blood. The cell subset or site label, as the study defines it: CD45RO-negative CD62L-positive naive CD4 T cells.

The DNA sequence is as follows: TGTGCCAGCTCACCGCAGTACGCCTCCTACGAGCAGTACTTC. This codes for CASSPQYASYEQYF. Rearrangement joined TRBV18 to TRBJ2-7, with the D gene too uncertain to name. V gives up 3 bases and J gives up 0 bases, and the segment between their germline ends measures 9 bases. Sequences KGHSH (CDR1) and LQKENI (CDR2) are obtained from the germline V gene. The CDR3 covers 14 residues, taking in both the cysteine and the phenylalanine. Only the CDR3 portion is preserved as DNA: 42 bases, with reading frame beginning at the first base.